The sequence of this T cell receptor beta chain was determined in a study of T cells in Graves' hyperthyroidism and ophthalmopathy. Findings and caveats of the study: Clonotypes that were expanded in thyroid above 0.001 mostly appeared in blood too.

RNA transcripts provided the source from which TCR beta CDR3 regions were amplified. The HTBI primer set drove a first-round RT-PCR of the TCR CDR3. TCRdb passed the multiplex PCR reads through MiXCR, listing each CDR3 protein once. This table holds roughly 600,000 distinct CDR3 sequences, roughly 14% found once. Diagnostic decisions used clinical symptoms, serum thyroxine and TRAb, thyroid ultrasound and orbital computed tomography. This clonotype has ten or more counts. Its antigen is currently unknown. Losses at the gene ends were 4 bases for V and 6 bases for J; bases not matched to a gene: 7. There are 14 residues in the CDR3.

Sequencing was carried out using blood. The chain has TRBV12-3 or TRBV12-4 and TRBJ2-3, with 7 positions matching TRBD1. The TCR comes from a woman aged 45-60 years with Graves' ophthalmopathy. CDR3 DNA: TGTGCCAGCAGTTCCTACAGGGGAGCCGATACGCAGTATTTT. Residues: CASSSYRGADTQYF.